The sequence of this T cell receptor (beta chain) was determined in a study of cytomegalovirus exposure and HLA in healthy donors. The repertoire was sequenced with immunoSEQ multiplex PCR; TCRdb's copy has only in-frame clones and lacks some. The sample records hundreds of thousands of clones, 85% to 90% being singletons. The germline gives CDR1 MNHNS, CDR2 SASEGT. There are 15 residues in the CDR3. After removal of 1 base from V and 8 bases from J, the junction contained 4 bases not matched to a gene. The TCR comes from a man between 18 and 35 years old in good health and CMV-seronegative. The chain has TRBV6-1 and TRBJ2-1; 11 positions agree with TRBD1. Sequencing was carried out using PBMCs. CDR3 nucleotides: TGTGCCAGCAGTGAAGGGACAGGGGGCATCGATGAGCAGTTCTTC. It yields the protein CASSEGTGGIDEQFF.